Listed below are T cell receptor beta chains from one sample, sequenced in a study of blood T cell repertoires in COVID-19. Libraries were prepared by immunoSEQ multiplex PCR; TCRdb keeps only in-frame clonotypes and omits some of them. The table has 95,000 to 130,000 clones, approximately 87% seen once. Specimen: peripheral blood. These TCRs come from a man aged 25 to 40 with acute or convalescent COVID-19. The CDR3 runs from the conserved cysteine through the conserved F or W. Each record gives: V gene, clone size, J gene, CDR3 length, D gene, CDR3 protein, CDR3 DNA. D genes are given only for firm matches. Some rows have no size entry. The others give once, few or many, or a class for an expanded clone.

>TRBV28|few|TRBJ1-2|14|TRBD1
CASRLGGQGLGYTF
TGTGCCAGCAGACTGGGGGGACAGGGGTTGGGCTACACCTTC
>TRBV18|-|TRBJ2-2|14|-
CASSRAGNTGELFF
TGTGCCAGCTCACGTGCGGGGAACACCGGGGAGCTGTTTTTT
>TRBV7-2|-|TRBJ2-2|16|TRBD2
CASSLTSGGNTGELFF
TGTGCCAGCAGCCTGACTAGCGGGGGGAACACCGGGGAGCTGTTTTTT
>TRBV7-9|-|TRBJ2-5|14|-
CASSLGLVGETQYF
TGTGCCAGCAGCTTAGGACTAGTCGGAGAGACCCAGTACTTC
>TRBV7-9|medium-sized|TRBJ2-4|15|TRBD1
CASSSLGQEKNIQYF
TGTGCCAGCAGCTCCTTGGGACAGGAAAAAAACATTCAGTACTTC
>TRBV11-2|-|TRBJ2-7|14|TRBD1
CASSLDRTGDEQYF
TGTGCCAGCAGCTTAGATCGGACAGGGGACGAGCAGTACTTC
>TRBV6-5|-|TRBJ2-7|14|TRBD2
CASWSSGGLLEQYF
TGTGCCAGCTGGTCTAGCGGGGGGCTTCTCGAGCAGTACTTC
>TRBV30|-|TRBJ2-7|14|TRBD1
CAWNRQGLSHEQYF
TGTGCCTGGAATCGACAGGGGTTGAGTCACGAGCAGTACTTC
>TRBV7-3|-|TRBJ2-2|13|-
CASSATGTGELFF
TGTGCCAGCAGCGCTACAGGGACCGGGGAGCTGTTTTTT
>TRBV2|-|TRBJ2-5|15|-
CASSEHWGGTETQYF
TGTGCCAGCAGTGAACATTGGGGGGGCACGGAGACCCAGTACTTC